The T cell receptor beta chain under discussion was sequenced for a study of blood T cell repertoires in COVID-19. Study overall: Acute and convalescent COVID-19 samples came from the United States, Italy and Spain. Sources were T cells, B-cell-depleted T cells, or PBMCs; the material itself was cDNA or gDNA.

Original processing notes: How many nucleated cells were present was estimated from reference gene primer amplification. Profiled with immunoSEQ multiplex PCR; TCRdb holds only in-frame clones, not every one. The DNA gave D and trimming, while V, J and clone size come from that table. Found here are under 85,000 clones, about nine tenths of them singletons; the top ten hold less than 15%. Germline V gene sequence: CDR1 LGHNA, CDR2 YSLEER. The J segment lost 0 bases and the V segment lost 0 bases, leaving 13 bases of the junction unmatched. There are 20 residues in the CDR3. The sequence was collected from a man in his 70s with active or convalescent COVID-19. The rearrangement uses TRBV4-3 and TRBJ2-7; 11 nucleotides match TRBD2. Sample: peripheral blood. The CDR3 nucleotides read TGCGCCAGCAGCCAAGATCATAGCGGGGGGGGAGTGGGTGTCTCCTACGAGCAGTACTTC. This translates into CASSQDHSGGGVGVSYEQYF.